This T cell receptor (beta chain) was identified during a study of vaccination and CD4 T cells after COVID-19. The Oncomine TCR Beta short-read assay generated sequence data from the DNA of cultured CD4+ T cells. From the PCR reads, TCRdb called clonotypes with MiXCR, one entry per CDR3 protein. The repertoire includes 20,000 to 25,000 distinct CDR3 sequences, around 50% of them detected once, and about 5% sits in the top ten. In germline, CDR1 is MNHEY, CDR2 SVGEGT. V trimming: 5 bases; J trimming: 3 bases; junction bases outside the gene matches: 7. This CDR3 is 15 amino acids long. On this clonotype: What it binds is unknown.

The treatment was: roughly 10-day PBMC culture with coronavirus spike peptide pools or control peptides (ViraFEST assay). Material: CD4+ T cells from blood, cultured in vitro. This sequence was found in a human donor who had recovered from COVID-19. The V and J genes are TRBV6-2 or TRBV6-3 and TRBJ1-5; 7 bases are shared with TRBD1. The CDR3 region has the DNA TGTGCCAGCAGTGCGTACAGGGGTGCCAATCAGCCCCAGCATTTT. Amino acid sequence: CASSAYRGANQPQHF.